Described below is a single TCR beta chain sequence and its context. This sample is drawn from a study of blood T cell repertoires in COVID-19. Study-level background: Material from acute and convalescent COVID-19 was sourced from the United States, Italy and Spain. PBMCs, B-cell-depleted T cells, or T cells were the source of the cDNA or gDNA that made up the material.

CDR3 length equals 14 residues. Per the germline V gene, CDR1 is SGHRS and CDR2 is YFSETQ. The ends were cut back, 4 bases at V and 1 base at J, with 9 bases in the middle. In the original processing: Amplified reference gene primers provided the basis for estimating nucleated cell counts. Sequenced by immunoSEQ multiplex PCR; TCRdb stores in-frame clones only, minus some. Clonal size and the V and J genes are those of that table, whereas D and trimming came from the DNA. Of roughly 200,000 clones listed, 80% to 90% are singletons. The rearrangement uses TRBV5-1 and TRBJ1-3; weak D call: TRBD1 (6 bases). The source of this sequence is a man in his 60s with acute or convalescent COVID-19. What was sequenced was peripheral blood. In DNA form, the CDR3 reads TGCGCCAGCAGCCCCGGGACATCTGGAAACACCATATATTTT. Translating it yields CASSPGTSGNTIYF.